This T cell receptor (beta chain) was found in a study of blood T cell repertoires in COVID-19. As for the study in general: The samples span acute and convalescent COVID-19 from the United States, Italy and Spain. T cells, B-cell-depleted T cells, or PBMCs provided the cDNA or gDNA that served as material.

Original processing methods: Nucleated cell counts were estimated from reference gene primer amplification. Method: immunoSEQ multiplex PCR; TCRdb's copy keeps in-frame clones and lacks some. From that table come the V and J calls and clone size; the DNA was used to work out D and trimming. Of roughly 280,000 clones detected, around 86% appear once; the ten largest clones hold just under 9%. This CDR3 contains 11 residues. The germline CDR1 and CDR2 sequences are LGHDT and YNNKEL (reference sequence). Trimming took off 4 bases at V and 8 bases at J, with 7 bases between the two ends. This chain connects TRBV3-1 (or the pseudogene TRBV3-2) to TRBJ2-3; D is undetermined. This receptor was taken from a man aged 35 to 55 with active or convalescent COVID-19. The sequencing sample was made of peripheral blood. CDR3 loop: CASSRALTQYF. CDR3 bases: TGTGCCAGCAGCCGGGCCCTTACGCAGTATTTT.